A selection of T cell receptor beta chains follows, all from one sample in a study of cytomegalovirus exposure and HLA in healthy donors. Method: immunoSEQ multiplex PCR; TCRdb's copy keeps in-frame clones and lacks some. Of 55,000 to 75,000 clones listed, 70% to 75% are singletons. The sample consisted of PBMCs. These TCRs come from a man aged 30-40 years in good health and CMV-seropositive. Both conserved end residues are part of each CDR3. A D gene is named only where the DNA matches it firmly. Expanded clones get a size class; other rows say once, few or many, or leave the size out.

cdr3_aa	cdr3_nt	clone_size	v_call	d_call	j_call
CAWRPQGRPKNTEAFF	TGTGCCTGGAGACCACAGGGACGACCTAAGAACACTGAAGCTTTCTTT	few	TRBV30	-	TRBJ1-1
CAAGDGTPEGEQFF	TGTGCCGCGGGGGACGGAACCCCTGAGGGTGAGCAGTTCTTC	-	TRBV7-9	TRBD2	TRBJ2-1
CASSQDGSGGAETQYF	TGCGCCAGCAGCCAAGATGGTAGCGGGGGTGCGGAGACCCAGTACTTC	-	TRBV4-3	TRBD2	TRBJ2-5
CASGTNNEQFF	TGTGCCAGCGGGACAAATAATGAGCAGTTCTTC	-	TRBV28	-	TRBJ2-1
CASSLWGRGASPLHF	TGTGCCAGCAGTCTTTGGGGCAGGGGGGCCTCACCCCTCCACTTT	-	TRBV28	TRBD1	TRBJ1-6
CASKIRDNSNQPQHF	TGTGCCAGCAAAATCCGGGACAATAGCAATCAGCCCCAGCATTTT	-	TRBV28	-	TRBJ1-5
CASSLDALAVQETQYF	TGTGCCAGCAGCTTAGACGCCCTAGCGGTCCAAGAGACCCAGTACTTC	-	TRBV7-6	TRBD2	TRBJ2-5
CASSYGGQAYGYTF	TGTGCCAGCAGTTACGGGGGACAGGCCTATGGCTACACCTTC	-	TRBV6-5	TRBD1	TRBJ1-2
CASSSGQAVSGNTIYF	TGCGCCAGCAGCTCGGGACAGGCGGTCTCTGGAAACACCATATATTTT	-	TRBV5-1	TRBD1	TRBJ1-3
CASSRPSGGHNEQFF	TGTGCCAGCAGCCGACCAAGCGGGGGCCACAATGAGCAGTTCTTC	-	TRBV6-5	TRBD2	TRBJ2-1
CASSQTGTGINEQYF	TGCGCCAGCAGCCAAACCGGGACAGGGATCAACGAGCAGTACTTC	-	TRBV4-1	TRBD1	TRBJ2-7
CAQGENSPLHF	TGTGCACAAGGGGAAAATTCACCCCTCCACTTT	-	TRBV6-1	-	TRBJ1-6
CASRTSSVQGGRTDTQYF	TGTGCCAGCCGGACCTCTTCCGTGCAGGGCGGAAGGACAGATACGCAGTATTTT	-	TRBV21-1	-	TRBJ2-3
CASSFGGSAGLEETQYF	TGCGCCAGCAGCTTTGGGGGTTCCGCGGGACTGGAAGAGACCCAGTACTTC	-	TRBV5-1	-	TRBJ2-5
CASSEEGEGGYNSYNEQFF	TGTGCCAGCAGTGAAGAGGGAGAGGGGGGGTACAACTCCTACAATGAGCAGTTCTTC	-	TRBV6-4	-	TRBJ2-1
CASSPSGVTDTQYF	TGCGCCAGCTCTCCTAGCGGGGTAACAGATACGCAGTATTTT	-	TRBV4-3	TRBD2	TRBJ2-3
CASSRAANRVGSIQYF	TGCGCCAGCAGCCGAGCCGCCAACAGGGTTGGGTCCATTCAGTACTTC	-	TRBV4-1	-	TRBJ2-4
CASSLGGTGGYNEQFF	TGTGCCAGCAGCTTGGGTGGGACAGGGGGATACAATGAGCAGTTCTTC	-	TRBV5-4	TRBD1	TRBJ2-1
CAISLTGSPNSPLHF	TGTGCCATCAGCCTTACAGGTTCCCCTAATTCACCCCTCCACTTT	-	TRBV10-3	-	TRBJ1-6
CASSPTSGGRTDTQYF	TGTGCCAGCTCACCAACCAGCGGGGGCCGCACAGATACGCAGTATTTT	once	TRBV18	TRBD2	TRBJ2-3
CASSKSGLPGANVLTF	TGTGCCAGCAGCAAATCAGGGCTCCCTGGGGCCAACGTCCTGACTTTC	once	TRBV6-6	-	TRBJ2-6
CASSLGGDTYYDEQYF	TGTGCCAGCAGCTTAGGAGGGGACACTTATTACGACGAGCAGTACTTC	-	TRBV7-9	-	TRBJ2-7
CASSQVRTGSTFF	TGTGCCAGCAGCCAGGTCCGGACAGGGAGCACTTTCTTT	few	TRBV14	TRBD1	TRBJ1-1
CASSTGTKKLYF	TGTGCCAGCAGTACCGGGACTAAGAAGCTGTACTTC	-	TRBV5-6	TRBD2	TRBJ2-7
CASSLTGGPLYGYTF	TGTGCCAGCAGCTTAACAGGGGGCCCTCTCTATGGCTACACCTTC	-	TRBV7-3	TRBD1	TRBJ1-2
CAIGLADSYNEQFF	TGTGCCATCGGACTGGCAGACTCCTACAATGAGCAGTTCTTC	-	TRBV14	-	TRBJ2-1
CASSSGPDRGLQTQYF	TGTGCTAGCAGCTCGGGCCCCGACAGGGGGCTACAGACCCAGTACTTC	-	TRBV7-7	TRBD1	TRBJ2-5
CASSSLAGGEGEQYF	TGTGCCAGCAGCTCCCTAGCGGGGGGGGAGGGCGAGCAGTACTTC	-	TRBV7-2	TRBD2	TRBJ2-7
CAGSLARSNQPQHF	TGTGCCGGCAGCTTAGCCCGTAGCAATCAGCCCCAGCATTTT	-	TRBV13	-	TRBJ1-5
CASSRQFSAGELFF	TGTGCCAGCAGCCGACAGTTCTCAGCCGGGGAGCTGTTTTTT	-	TRBV6-5	-	TRBJ2-2
CASKSSGNTIYF	TGTGCCAGCAAGAGCTCTGGAAACACCATATATTTT	few	TRBV2	-	TRBJ1-3
CATSRLLLPGGQGTDTQYF	TGTGCCACCAGCAGACTCCTCCTCCCAGGGGGACAGGGAACCGATACGCAGTATTTT	-	TRBV15	TRBD1	TRBJ2-3
CASSRGSLGETQYF	TGCGCCAGCAGCCGCGGGTCTCTCGGAGAGACCCAGTACTTC	-	TRBV4-3	-	TRBJ2-5
CASVIGGQVEDTQYF	TGTGCCAGCGTTATCGGGGGACAGGTCGAAGATACGCAGTATTTT	-	TRBV2	TRBD1	TRBJ2-3
CSVGQGQTDTQYF	TGCAGCGTTGGACAGGGACAGACAGATACGCAGTATTTT	-	TRBV29-1	TRBD1	TRBJ2-3
CASSLKVTGRLADTQYF	TGTGCCAGCAGCTTAAAAGTAACAGGGAGACTTGCGGATACGCAGTATTTT	-	TRBV7-6	-	TRBJ2-3
CSVVGTGVLNEQFF	TGCAGCGTTGTCGGCACAGGGGTGCTAAATGAGCAGTTCTTC	-	TRBV29-1	TRBD1	TRBJ2-1
CASSLGLGTGADTQYF	TGTGCCAGCAGCTTAGGTTTGGGGACAGGGGCAGATACGCAGTATTTT	-	TRBV7-9	TRBD1	TRBJ2-3
CASSTGTAVTDTQYF	TGTGCCAGCAGCACCGGGACTGCAGTCACAGATACGCAGTATTTT	once	TRBV11-2	-	TRBJ2-3
CASSLRSMGHSGANVLTF	TGTGCCAGCAGCTTAAGGTCAATGGGACACTCTGGGGCCAACGTCCTGACTTTC	-	TRBV7-3	-	TRBJ2-6
CASSARDRGVAFF	TGTGCCAGCAGTGCACGGGACAGGGGCGTCGCTTTCTTT	-	TRBV25-1	TRBD1	TRBJ1-1
CASSFGRGPDQPQHF	TGTGCCAGCAGCTTTGGCAGGGGACCTGATCAGCCCCAGCATTTT	-	TRBV5-4	-	TRBJ1-5
CASSLGTGGTIYEQYF	TGTGCCAGCAGCTTAGGTACAGGGGGCACAATCTACGAGCAGTACTTC	few	TRBV7-2	TRBD1	TRBJ2-7
CATTQILRGNTIYF	TGTGCCACCACCCAGATATTGCGGGGAAACACCATATATTTT	-	TRBV28	-	TRBJ1-3
CAISESDRGNTEAFF	TGTGCCATCAGCGAGTCGGACAGGGGGAACACTGAAGCTTTCTTT	-	TRBV10-3	TRBD1	TRBJ1-1
CASSRRLAETQYF	TGTGCCAGCAGCCGCCGACTAGCGGAGACCCAGTACTTC	-	TRBV14	TRBD2	TRBJ2-5
CASSVRGGGGELFF	TGTGCCAGCAGCGTACGCGGGGGTGGCGGGGAGCTGTTTTTT	-	TRBV9	TRBD2	TRBJ2-2
CSVGTASEQFF	TGCAGCGTTGGGACAGCGTCTGAGCAGTTCTTC	-	TRBV29-1	-	TRBJ2-1
CASIPGTGLGEQFF	TGTGCCAGCATTCCCGGGACAGGGTTGGGTGAGCAGTTCTTC	-	TRBV28	TRBD1	TRBJ2-1
CASSVSLRTGELFF	TGTGCCAGCAGCGTAAGCTTGCGTACCGGGGAGCTGTTTTTT	-	TRBV9	-	TRBJ2-2
CASSYAGQNTDTQYF	TGTGCCAGCAGTTACGCGGGACAGAACACAGATACGCAGTATTTT	-	TRBV6-5	-	TRBJ2-3
CASSLRQERRELFF	TGTGCCAGCAGCCTGCGACAGGAGCGTAGGGAACTGTTTTTT	-	TRBV5-8	-	TRBJ1-4
CASSRVERSNTEAFF	TGTGCCAGCAGCCGCGTCGAGCGGAGCAACACTGAAGCTTTCTTT	-	TRBV4-2	-	TRBJ1-1